One sample yielded the 25 T cell receptor beta chains listed below, sequenced in a study of cytomegalovirus exposure and HLA in healthy donors. PCR primers comprised 60 Vbeta and 13 Jbeta primers. This table comes from immunoSEQ multiplex PCR, and its TCRdb copy is limited to in-frame clones, with some not included. The profile covers some 97,000 clones, with about 75% appearing a single time and under 5.5% taken by the ten largest. Material: PBMCs. These TCRs come from a woman under 30 in good health and CMV-seropositive.

This clone has a handful of counts. This chain connects TRBV6-6 to TRBJ1-5, with 7 nucleotides matching TRBD1. V shed 6 bases and J 5 bases; nucleotides not matched to a gene: 4. CDR3 size: 13 residues. Germline V CDR1 and CDR2: MNHNY, SVGAGI (reference sequence). The CDR3 region has the DNA TGTGCCAGCAGGGGACAGACCGATCAGCCCCAGCATTTT. It encodes CASRGQTDQPQHF.

This clone was seen more than once but under ten times. The genes are TRBV5-4 and TRBJ2-3; D is perhaps TRBD2 (5 bases). CDR3 size: 14 residues. The V gene lost 3 bases and the J gene lost 2 bases, with 10 bases spanning the gap. The germline CDR1 and CDR2 sequences are SGHNT and YYREEE (reference sequence). The CDR3 DNA is TGTGCCAGCAGCTCGGAGGTTTTCACAGATACGCAGTATTTT. It encodes CASSSEVFTDTQYF. The full variable domain, completed using reference TRBV5-4 and TRBJ2-3, is ETGVTQSPTHLIKTRGQQVTLRCSSQSGHNTVSWYQQALGQGPQFIFQYYREEENGRGNFPPRFSGLQFPNYSSELNVNALELDDSALYLCASSSEVFTDTQYFGPGTRLTVL.

This chain uses TRBV7-2 with TRBJ2-7, with 8 positions matching TRBD2. CDR3 length: 15 residues. Unmatched junction bases numbered 9, after V lost 4 bases and J lost 4 bases. CDR1 is SGHTA and CDR2 is FQGNSA in the germline V gene. CDR3 nucleotide sequence: TGTGCCAGCAGCTCGACAACTAGCGGAACATACGAGCAGTACTTC. Residues: CASSSTTSGTYEQYF.

About this clone: The junction differs from germline at one of its ends, possibly a read error. The J gene is TRBJ1-2, the V gene TRBV7-9; TRBD1 matches at 7 bases. Germline CDR1 reads SEHNR; CDR2 reads FQNEAQ (reference sequence). This CDR3 comprises 15 residues. The CDR3 here is CASRLVPGTDYGYTF. The CDR3 DNA reads TGTGCCAGCAGATTAGTCCCCGGGACAGACTATGGCTACACCTTC.

This clone was counted only a few times. The chain combines TRBV1 with TRBJ2-3; the D call of TRBD2 is as the table states it, not checked on the DNA. TRBV1 is an annotated pseudogene. The CDR3 runs to 14 residues. For the CDR3, the DNA is TGCACCAGCTCGAGGCGGGCCTCCACAGATACGCAGTATTTT. Translating gives CTSSRRASTDTQYF.

The rearrangement links TRBV7-2 to TRBJ1-4; D remains ambiguous. Germline V gene sequence: CDR1 SGHTA, CDR2 FQGNSA. CDR3 length equals 15 residues. The ends were cut back, 2 bases at V and 4 bases at J, with 11 bases in the middle. The CDR3, as DNA: TGTGCCAGCAGCTTACTCGGGATGGTTAATGAAAAACTGTTTTTT. As protein: CASSLLGMVNEKLFF.

The rearrangement uses TRBV19 and TRBJ2-7, with D maybe TRBD1 (8 bases). V lost 6 bases and J 4 bases, leaving 22 bases between the germline ends. Germline loops: CDR1 LNHDA, CDR2 SQIVND (reference sequence). The CDR3 length is 16 residues. CDR3 in DNA: TGTGCCAGTAGCAGAAGGGGGAGGGACAGGCAGTACGAGCAGTACTTC. It translates to CASSRRGRDRQYEQYF.

This clone was observed a few times. The chain has TRBV25-1 and TRBJ2-2; maybe TRBD2 (6 bases). This CDR3 spans 14 amino acids. V gave up 4 bases and J gave up 4 bases, with 10 bases separating them. Germline V gives CDR1 MGHDK, CDR2 SYGVNS. This CDR3 reads CASSAGDGTGELFF. Here the CDR3 DNA reads TGTGCCAGCAGTGCGGGAGATGGCACCGGGGAGCTGTTTTTT.

The chain employs TRBV4-1 and TRBJ2-4; D is ambiguous. V dropped 0 bases and J dropped 4 bases, with 10 bases sitting between them. The CDR3 length is 15 residues. CDR1 and CDR2 (germline): MGHRA, YSYEKL. CDR3 amino acids: CASSQEWLMKNIQYF. DNA for the CDR3: TGCGCCAGCAGCCAAGAGTGGCTGATGAAAAACATTCAGTACTTC.

The CDR3 reads CASSLVASGRGNEQFF. CDR3 bases: TGTGCCAGCAGCTTAGTGGCTAGCGGGAGAGGTAATGAGCAGTTCTTC. The chain has TRBV7-9 and TRBJ2-1, with 10 bases aligning to TRBD2. The CDR3 is 16 amino acids. The germline V gene has CDR1 SEHNR and CDR2 FQNEAQ (reference sequence). Trimming took 1 base from V and 7 from J; bases not matched to a gene: 7.

The genes are TRBV10-1 and TRBJ2-7, with 8 bases aligning to TRBD1. CDR1 and CDR2 from the germline V gene are WNHNN and SYGVQD (reference sequence). CDR3 length equals 16 residues. Unmatched junction bases numbered 7, after V lost 0 bases and J lost 3 bases. CDR3 region: CASSESRQGTIYEQYF. The DNA for the CDR3 is TGCGCCAGCAGTGAGTCCCGACAGGGGACCATCTACGAGCAGTACTTC.

This clone has more than one count but fewer than ten. The CDR3 region is CASSYSPSGRAEYF. The CDR3 bases are TGTGCCAGCAGTTACTCCCCTAGCGGGAGGGCCGAATATTTT. The rearrangement uses TRBV6-5 and TRBJ2-3; TRBD2 matches 12 bases. After removal of 0 bases from V and 15 bases from J, the junction contained 7 bases not matched to a gene. This CDR3 comprises 14 residues. Germline assignment: CDR1 MNHEY and CDR2 SVGAGI.

This chain joins TRBV7-2 and TRBJ1-1; 7 bases match TRBD1. Germline-derived CDR1 and CDR2 are SGHTA and FQGNSA. The CDR3 runs 15 residues. Trimming cost V 7 bases and J 0 bases; bases outside gene matches: 8. The CDR3, as DNA: TGTGCCAGCACTGGGACAGCAAATTTGAACACTGAAGCTTTCTTT. Protein product: CASTGTANLNTEAFF.

This chain connects TRBV10-3 to TRBJ2-2, with 8 bases lining up with TRBD1. The CDR3 runs to 14 residues. J gave up 7 bases and V 6 bases, and 7 bases lay outside the gene matches. Germline V gene sequence: CDR1 ENHRY, CDR2 SYGVKD. CDR3 coding DNA: TGTGCCATCAGGCCAGGGGGCGTTGTCGGGGAGCTGTTTTTT. It yields the protein CAIRPGGVVGELFF.

The chain is built from TRBV19 and TRBJ1-2; TRBD1 might be the D (6 bases). CDR1 LNHDA and CDR2 SQIVND come from the germline V gene (reference sequence). The CDR3 contains 14 residues. V was pared by 8 bases and J by 7 bases, with 20 bases between. The CDR3 DNA reads as TGTGCCAGTGAGAGGGGGACCGAGAGGACTGGCTACACCTTC. It codes for CASERGTERTGYTF.

The chain recombines TRBV11-1 with TRBJ2-5, with D tentatively TRBD1 (6 bases). The germline V and J ends were trimmed by 1 base and 0 bases, with 9 bases remaining between them. This CDR3 is built from 15 residues. CDR1 and CDR2 (germline): SGHAT, FQDESV (reference sequence). The CDR3 region has the DNA TGTGCCAGCAGCTTAGGAAGGGGGTACCAAGAGACCCAGTACTTC. This gives the protein CASSLGRGYQETQYF.

The J gene is TRBJ1-4, the V gene TRBV5-1; 10 bases align to TRBD1. J lost 5 bases, V lost 6 bases, and 4 bases had no gene match. The germline gives CDR1 SGHRS, CDR2 YFSETQ. The CDR3 consists of 14 residues. The CDR3 spells CASTGQGGNEKLFF. CDR3 in DNA: TGCGCCAGCACAGGACAGGGGGGGAATGAAAAACTGTTTTTT. Based on the CDR3 plus reference TRBV5-1 and TRBJ1-4, the full variable domain is KAGVTQTPRYLIKTRGQQVTLSCSPISGHRSVSWYQQTPGQGLQFLFEYFSETQRNKGNFPGRFSGRQFSNSRSEMNVSTLELGDSALYLCASTGQGGNEKLFFGSGTQLSVL.

V is TRBV14 and J is TRBJ2-7; the match to TRBD1 covers 9 bases. CDR3 size: 14 residues. The junction had 8 bases not matched to a gene; V was cut back by 5 bases and J by 6 bases. Germline V lookup: CDR1 SGHDN, CDR2 FVKESK. CDR3 nucleotide sequence: TGTGCCAGCAGCTCACCGGGACAGGGCCTCGAGCAGTACTTC. The encoded protein is CASSSPGQGLEQYF.

The chain couples TRBV25-1 to TRBJ1-5; tentative D call: TRBD1 (6 bases). The CDR3 is made up of 13 amino acids. Germline V gives CDR1 MGHDK, CDR2 SYGVNS. V shed 2 bases and J shed 7 bases, with 9 bases lying between them. The CDR3 DNA is TGTGCCAGCAGTGAAAAAACAGGGCAGCCCCAGCATTTT. It codes for CASSEKTGQPQHF.

V gene TRBV7-2 combines with J gene TRBJ1-5, with D perhaps matching TRBD1 (6 bases). V shed 5 bases and J shed 8 bases, with 19 bases lying between them. CDR3 size: 15 residues. Germline lookup yields CDR1 SGHTA and CDR2 FQGNSA. The DNA of the CDR3 is TGTGCCAGCAGCCAGGGGTGGGAGGGGCCCAAGCCCCAGCATTTT. Translated, it gives CASSQGWEGPKPQHF.

The V call is TRBV18, the J call TRBJ2-7, with 9 nucleotides matching TRBD1. The V segment lost 4 bases and the J segment 1 base; nucleotides outside the gene matches: 2. There are 14 residues in the CDR3. The V gene's germline CDR1 is KGHSH and CDR2 LQKENI. CDR3 coding DNA: TGTGCCAGCTCACTGGACAGGGGTTCCTACGAGCAGTACTTC. Translation: CASSLDRGSYEQYF.

This sequence joins TRBV5-6 and TRBJ1-4; a possible D gene is TRBD1 (6 bases). Per germline, CDR1 SGHDT and CDR2 YYEEEE. With 3 bases removed from V and 3 bases from J, the gap between germline ends came to 15 bases. This CDR3 is 16 amino acids long. CDR3 nucleotide sequence: TGTGCCAGCAGCTCCCTGGACAGACTCCCTAATGAAAAACTGTTTTTT. It is translated as CASSSLDRLPNEKLFF.

There are a few counts of this clone. V gene TRBV5-4 combines with J gene TRBJ2-7; the D gene is possibly TRBD1 (6 bases). Deletions cut 0 bases from V and 5 bases from J, with 12 bases between. The germline V gene has CDR1 SGHNT and CDR2 YYREEE (reference sequence). CDR3 length: 14 amino acids. The CDR3 DNA reads TGTGCCAGCAGCTTGGGGGCAGGGGCCGACGAGCAGTACTTC. Translation: CASSLGAGADEQYF.

V is TRBV18 and J is TRBJ1-5; 8 bases map to TRBD1. CDR1 is KGHSH and CDR2 is LQKENI in the germline V gene. The trim removed 3 bases at V and 6 bases at J, leaving 1 base unmatched. CDR3 length: 13 residues. CDR3 bases: TGTGCCAGCTCACCCACAGGGGGTCAGCCCCAGCATTTT. This gives the protein CASSPTGGQPQHF.

The rearrangement uses TRBV19 and TRBJ2-1; TRBD2 agrees at 7 bases. Trimming removed 7 bases from V and 12 bases from J; junction bases left unmatched: 9. Per germline, CDR1 LNHDA and CDR2 SQIVND (reference sequence). This CDR3 is built from 12 residues. The chain's CDR3 is CASTLGGAGQFF. CDR3 sequence (DNA): TGTGCCAGTACCCTGGGAGGGGCAGGGCAGTTCTTC.